The clone carrying this T cell receptor (beta chain) was found a few times. Trimming took 8 bases from V and 5 from J; bases not matched to a gene: 5. CDR3 length equals 14 residues. The data stem from a study of T-cell reconstitution after alpha-beta-depleted transplantation in children. Unique molecular identifiers were built into the TCRbeta library. TCRdb processed the PCR reads anew with MiXCR; each CDR3 protein has one entry. Found here are some 500,000 distinct CDR3 sequences, over 25% of them singletons; the top ten hold 2% to 2.5%. The material sequenced was PBMCs from the stem cell graft donor, taken from the stem cell graft. The genes are TRBV12-3 or TRBV12-4 and TRBJ1-6; TRBD1 aligns across 8 bases. The sequence was obtained from a human donor who donated a stem cell graft to a child with aplastic anemia. CDR3 sequence reads: CASGMDRDNSPLHF. The CDR3 nucleotides are TGTGCCAGCGGGATGGACAGGGATAATTCACCCCTCCACTTT.